This passage covers 29 T cell receptor beta chains from one sample sequenced in a study of neurological immune-mediated disorders. TCRdb reprocessed the 5' RACE reads via MiXCR and lists one record per CDR3 protein. The data hold more than 40,000 distinct CDR3 sequences, with about 2% observed a single time. Source material: PBMCs. These receptors came from a woman aged 40-49 years with multiple sclerosis.

This clonotype was counted ten times or more. The V gene is TRBV5-1, the J gene TRBJ1-1; D is ambiguous. The germline V and J ends were trimmed by 0 bases and 2 bases, with 5 bases remaining between them. The germline V gene encodes CDR1 SGHRS and CDR2 YFSETQ. This CDR3 spans 13 amino acids. The CDR3 sequence: CASSLGHNTEAFF. The CDR3 bases are TGCGCCAGCAGCTTGGGACATAACACTGAAGCTTTCTTT. Complete variable domain (other parts from reference TRBV5-1 and TRBJ1-1): KAGVTQTPRYLIKTRGQQVTLSCSPISGHRSVSWYQQTPGQGLQFLFEYFSETQRNKGNFPGRFSGRQFSNSRSEMNVSTLELGDSALYLCASSLGHNTEAFFGQGTRLTVV.

The table lists this clonotype with many counts. This chain connects TRBV20-1 to TRBJ2-4, with D possibly TRBD2 on 6 matching bases. This CDR3 is 15 amino acids long. Germline V gives CDR1 DFQATT, CDR2 SNEGSKA (reference sequence). V was cut by 3 bases and J by 1 base, with 13 bases left in between. The CDR3 sequence: CSASDPRGAKNIQYF. CDR3 DNA: TGCAGTGCTAGTGACCCCCGGGGGGCCAAAAACATTCAGTACTTC.

This clonotype was recorded at least ten times. The V and J genes are TRBV5-1 and TRBJ1-3; no clear D gene. Germline values: CDR1 SGHRS, CDR2 YFSETQ. The CDR3 is made up of 15 amino acids. V was shortened by 2 bases and J by 4 bases, with 13 bases between the two germline ends. Here the CDR3 DNA reads TGCGCCAGCAGCTTACCGACGGGGTCCGGAAACACCATATATTTT. This encodes CASSLPTGSGNTIYF. The full variable domain, with the rest looked up from reference TRBV5-1 and TRBJ1-3, is KAGVTQTPRYLIKTRGQQVTLSCSPISGHRSVSWYQQTPGQGLQFLFEYFSETQRNKGNFPGRFSGRQFSNSRSEMNVSTLELGDSALYLCASSLPTGSGNTIYFGEGSWLTVV.

At least ten counts were recorded for this clonotype. The chain employs TRBV7-9 and TRBJ2-1; 9 nucleotides match TRBD1. Germline V lookup: CDR1 SEHNR, CDR2 FQNEAQ (reference sequence). V shed 5 bases and J 3 bases; nucleotides not matched to a gene: 8. This CDR3 spans 16 amino acids. For the CDR3, the DNA is TGTGCCAGCAGCCTTCCGGGACAGGGACGCTACAATGAGCAGTTCTTC. Translation: CASSLPGQGRYNEQFF.

This clonotype was seen ten or more times. The J gene is TRBJ2-1, the V gene TRBV15, with 9 bases aligning to TRBD1. V dropped 8 bases and J dropped 5; count of bases not matched to a gene: 7. This CDR3 is 14 amino acids long. The germline CDR1 and CDR2 sequences are LNHNV and YYDKDF (reference sequence). The CDR3 sequence: CATGTGHLNNEQFF. The CDR3, as DNA: TGTGCCACCGGGACAGGGCACCTTAACAATGAGCAGTTCTTC.

This clonotype was recorded at least ten times. This chain uses TRBV29-1 with TRBJ2-2; TRBD1 is a possible D gene (6 bases). The CDR3 spans 13 residues. V was pared by 5 bases and J by 5 bases, with 12 bases between. Germline CDR1 SQVTM, CDR2 ANQGSEA. This CDR3 is CSVPTGFTGELFF. The CDR3 bases are TGCAGCGTTCCTACAGGGTTTACCGGGGAGCTGTTTTTT.

This clonotype was counted at least ten times. V usage is TRBV5-1 and J usage is TRBJ2-1, with D perhaps matching TRBD1 or TRBD2 (5 bases each). The germline V gene has CDR1 SGHRS and CDR2 YFSETQ. V was pared by 2 bases and J by 0 bases, with 15 bases between. CDR3 size: 17 residues. CDR3 sequence reads: CASSLSGTPGSYNEQFF. The CDR3 region has the DNA TGCGCCAGCAGCTTATCCGGGACCCCCGGCTCCTACAATGAGCAGTTCTTC.

This clonotype was observed at least ten times. The V call is TRBV6-2 or TRBV6-3, the J call TRBJ1-5; D gene uncertain. The germline CDR1 and CDR2 sequences are MNHEY and SVGEGT. V was cut by 4 bases and J by 4 bases, with 5 bases left in between. The CDR3 is 12 residues long. CDR3 loop: CASSSGNQPQHF. The CDR3 DNA sequence: TGTGCCAGCAGTTCCGGGAATCAGCCCCAGCATTTT.

This clonotype has at least ten counts. The V call is TRBV15, the J call TRBJ2-3; D is perhaps TRBD2 (6 bases). Germline V gives CDR1 LNHNV, CDR2 YYDKDF (reference sequence). CDR3 length equals 15 residues. The V and J ends lost 0 bases and 5 bases respectively, with 12 bases between them. DNA for the CDR3: TGTGCCACCAGCAGAGATCAGGTCGGGAGAGATACGCAGTATTTT. Its translation is CATSRDQVGRDTQYF.

This clonotype has a count of ten or more. The V call is TRBV20-1, the J call TRBJ1-1; the match to TRBD1 covers 10 bases. The V gene's germline CDR1 is DFQATT and CDR2 SNEGSKA (reference sequence). V lost 0 bases and J lost 1; bases outside the gene matches: 5. The CDR3 has 16 amino acids. The CDR3 DNA reads as TGCAGTGCTAGAGATCCTAGGACAGGGGGGAACACTGAAGCTTTCTTT. This encodes CSARDPRTGGNTEAFF.

This clonotype was observed many times. The rearrangement links TRBV3-1 to TRBJ1-2; D unclear. The germline CDR1 and CDR2 sequences are LGHDT and YNNKEL (reference sequence). The CDR3 totals 15 residues. The ends were cut back, 0 bases at V and 4 bases at J, with 12 bases in the middle. CDR3 amino acids: CASSQEVRAIYGYTF. DNA of the CDR3: TGTGCCAGCAGCCAAGAGGTCAGAGCGATCTATGGCTACACCTTC.

This clonotype was detected many times. The chain joins TRBV2 to TRBJ2-1; D is undetermined. Germline loops: CDR1 SNHLY, CDR2 FYNNEI. Deletions cut 7 bases from V and 0 bases from J, with 7 bases between. The CDR3 totals 13 residues. The CDR3 nucleotides are TGTGCCAGCACATTTACCTCCTACAATGAGCAGTTCTTC. Translation gives CASTFTSYNEQFF.

In its sample, this clonotype was seen many times. The chain combines TRBV20-1 with TRBJ2-5; 8 nucleotides align to TRBD1. With V trimmed by 2 bases and J by 7 bases, 12 bases remained unmatched. This CDR3 is built from 15 residues. Germline CDR1 DFQATT, CDR2 SNEGSKA (reference sequence). The CDR3 nucleotides are TGCAGTGCTAGAACACAGGGGGTCCAAAAAGGGACCCAGTACTTC. This encodes CSARTQGVQKGTQYF.

This clonotype was seen at least ten times. This chain links TRBV14 with TRBJ2-3; D gene uncertain. CDR3 size: 15 residues. Germline V gene sequence: CDR1 SGHDN, CDR2 FVKESK. V was shortened by 0 bases and J by 2 bases, with 9 bases between the two germline ends. DNA of the CDR3: TGTGCCAGCAGCCAAGATCGAACGATCACAGATACGCAGTATTTT. Translating gives CASSQDRTITDTQYF.

Of note for this clonotype: The junction differs from germline at one of its ends, possibly a read error. The rearrangement links TRBV3-1 to TRBJ1-6, with D hard to call. The CDR3 has 14 residues. Germline loops: CDR1 LGHDT, CDR2 YNNKEL (reference sequence). DNA of the CDR3: TGTGCCAGCAGCCAGACGTCAGATAATTCAACCCTCAGCTTT. Translation: CASSQTSDNSTLSF.

This clonotype has ten or more counts. The CDR3 reads CASSVGDEQFF. CDR3 nucleotide sequence: TGTGCCAGCAGTGTTGGGGATGAGCAGTTCTTC. V and J are TRBV2 and TRBJ2-1; D not resolved. The V end was cut by 4 bases, the J end by 8 bases, with 6 bases between. Looked up from germline, CDR1 is SNHLY and CDR2 is FYNNEI. The CDR3 covers 11 residues.

The table lists this clonotype with many counts. V is TRBV6-6 and J is TRBJ2-7; D remains unclear. Germline CDR1 is MNHNY and CDR2 is SVGAGI (reference sequence). The CDR3 is 13 residues long. V dropped 7 bases and J dropped 0 bases, with 10 bases sitting between them. CDR3 coding DNA: TGTGCCAGCAAGGGCGGAAGCTCCTACGAGCAGTACTTC. Protein sequence: CASKGGSSYEQYF.

This clonotype was counted many times. As DNA, the CDR3 is TGTGCCATCAGCCACCCGGGACACCAACTGTTTTTT. Its translation: CAISHPGHQLFF. This chain joins TRBV10-3 and TRBJ1-4, with a tentative D call TRBD1 (6 bases). The CDR3 spans 12 residues. Germline V gene data show CDR1 as ENHRY and CDR2 as SYGVKD. The V end lost 6 bases, the J end lost 12 bases, and 14 bases lay between the germline ends.

This clonotype was counted ten times or more. V gene TRBV4-1 combines with J gene TRBJ2-7; TRBD1 matches 7 bases. The CDR3 has 17 residues. Germline V gene sequence: CDR1 MGHRA, CDR2 YSYEKL. V shed 2 bases and J 3 bases; nucleotides not matched to a gene: 13. CDR3 region: CASSQLNVGTAIYEQYF. CDR3 DNA: TGCGCCAGCAGCCAATTAAATGTCGGGACAGCGATCTACGAGCAGTACTTC.

Ten or more counts support this clonotype. The chain has TRBV7-8 and TRBJ2-3, with D unclear. This CDR3 has 13 amino acids. Germline V lookup: CDR1 SGHVS, CDR2 FQNEAQ. Trimming removed 5 bases from V and 1 base from J, with 7 bases in between. The DNA for the CDR3 is TGTGCCAGCAGCGACTCACGCACAGATACGCAGTATTTT. It codes for CASSDSRTDTQYF.

This clonotype has ten or more counts. V is TRBV12-3 or TRBV12-4 and J is TRBJ1-5; tentative D call: TRBD1 (6 bases). Deletions cut 3 bases from V and 4 bases from J, with 13 bases between. The CDR3 is 15 amino acids. In DNA, the CDR3 is TGTGCCAGCAGTTTGTTAGGGCAGGGGAATCAGCCCCAGCATTTT. Protein product: CASSLLGQGNQPQHF.

This clonotype has at least ten counts. The chain carries TRBV20-1 and TRBJ2-3, with D unclear. The CDR3 extends over 15 amino acids. Germline loops: CDR1 DFQATT, CDR2 SNEGSKA (reference sequence). V was pared by 0 bases and J by 1 base, with 11 bases between. The DNA for the CDR3 is TGCAGTGCTAGAGATCCCGGTGAAGGCACAGATACGCAGTATTTT. Protein product: CSARDPGEGTDTQYF.

This clonotype was counted many times. This sequence joins TRBV27 and TRBJ2-1; TRBD2 agrees at 13 bases. V trimming: 5 bases; J trimming: 7 bases; junction bases outside the gene matches: 2. Germline-derived CDR1 and CDR2 are MNHEY and SMNVEV (reference sequence). The CDR3 has 14 amino acids. The CDR3 bases are TGTGCCAGCAGTAGGGGACTAGCGGGGAATGAGCAGTTCTTC. This codes for CASSRGLAGNEQFF.

This clonotype showed up many times. This sequence joins TRBV27 and TRBJ1-5; TRBD1 agrees at 7 bases. Germline assignment: CDR1 MNHEY and CDR2 SMNVEV (reference sequence). The CDR3 contains 16 residues. Unmatched junction bases numbered 7, after V lost 5 bases and J lost 0 bases. The chain's CDR3 is CASSPDRPYSNQPQHF. The CDR3 bases are TGTGCCAGCAGTCCGGACAGGCCTTATAGCAATCAGCCCCAGCATTTT.

This clonotype was observed at least ten times. The chain employs TRBV4-2 and TRBJ2-7; D is perhaps TRBD1 (6 bases). V lost 3 bases, J lost 3 bases, and 12 bases lay in between. Germline values: CDR1 LGHNA, CDR2 YNFKEQ. The CDR3 length is 14 residues. As DNA, the CDR3 is TGTGCCAGCAGCCAGGCAGGGGCTGGCTACGAGCAGTACTTC. It codes for CASSQAGAGYEQYF.

This clonotype has ten or more counts. The J gene is TRBJ2-1, the V gene TRBV3-1; D unresolved. V was pared by 0 bases and J by 7 bases, with 7 bases between. This CDR3 is built from 13 residues. CDR1 LGHDT and CDR2 YNNKEL come from the germline V gene (reference sequence). CDR3 DNA sequence: TGTGCCAGCAGCCAAGATCTTCGGAATGAGCAGTTCTTC. As protein: CASSQDLRNEQFF.

This clonotype was observed at least ten times. The chain employs TRBV20-1 and TRBJ1-5, with 8 bases identical to TRBD1. This CDR3 is 15 amino acids long. The junction had 13 bases not matched to a gene; V was cut back by 5 bases and J by 7 bases. Germline V lookup: CDR1 DFQATT, CDR2 SNEGSKA (reference sequence). The DNA for the CDR3 is TGCAGTGCTGCCAGCCCCGGACAGGGCTGGCAGCCCCAGCATTTT. The encoded protein is CSAASPGQGWQPQHF.

This clonotype came up many times. The CDR3 protein is CASSSRDRGPTNNEQFF. CDR3 nucleotides: TGCGCCAGCAGCTCCCGGGACAGGGGCCCTACGAACAATGAGCAGTTCTTC. V and J are TRBV5-1 and TRBJ2-1; 10 nucleotides line up with TRBD1. J gave up 5 bases and V 3 bases, and 11 bases lay outside the gene matches. The CDR3 runs to 17 residues. CDR1 and CDR2 (germline): SGHRS, YFSETQ.

The sample holds many counts of this clonotype. The chain employs TRBV7-2 and TRBJ2-1; D remains ambiguous. Germline lookup yields CDR1 SGHTA and CDR2 FQGNSA. CDR3 length equals 15 residues. Between the trimmed V and J ends, which lost 1 base and 9 bases, there was a span of 16 bases. CDR3 sequence (DNA): TGTGCCAGCAGCTTAGGGCCTTTTGTTTCGGCTGAGCAGTTCTTC. This encodes CASSLGPFVSAEQFF.